Listed below are T cell receptor beta chains from one sample, sequenced in a study of shared clonotypes between healthy human individuals. The data were produced by immunoSEQ multiplex PCR, yet TCRdb's version contains in-frame clones alone and is incomplete. Altogether about 1.9 million clones are present, roughly 93% being singletons, with the ten largest covering less than 2%. The sample was naive CD8+ T cells from PBMCs. The receptors derive from a man aged 18-30 years in good health. Some clones in this sample may be carry-over from other donors' samples. CDR3s include the opening cysteine and the closing phenylalanine or tryptophan. Each record gives: CDR3 protein, CDR3 DNA, D gene, CDR3 length, J gene, clone size, V gene. The D gene is left open where the match is weak. Where a row states a size, it is once, few, many or the class of an expanded clone; other rows omit it.

CASNNPGQGVYNTEAFF	TGTGCCAGTAATAATCCGGGACAGGGGGTTTATAACACTGAAGCTTTCTTT	TRBD1	17	TRBJ1-1	NA	TRBV19
CASSPDRARRANTGELFF	TGTGCCAGCAGCCCAGACCGTGCTAGGAGGGCGAACACCGGGGAGCTGTTTTTT	NA	18	TRBJ2-2	NA	TRBV4-2
CASTLTETKNIQYF	TGTGCCAGCACCCTGACAGAGACCAAAAACATTCAGTACTTC	NA	14	TRBJ2-4	NA	TRBV2
CASSLAGVEVQETQYF	TGCGCCAGCAGCTTGGCCGGAGTAGAAGTCCAAGAGACCCAGTACTTC	NA	16	TRBJ2-5	NA	TRBV5-1
CASSAKGGSGNTIYF	TGTGCCAGCAGCGCTAAAGGGGGGTCTGGAAACACCATATATTTT	NA	15	TRBJ1-3	once	TRBV9
CASRGEGSETQYF	TGTGCCAGCCGGGGGGAGGGCTCAGAGACCCAGTACTTC	TRBD2	13	TRBJ2-5	NA	TRBV28
CASGDRGNVDEQFF	TGTGCCAGCGGGGACAGGGGTAATGTCGATGAGCAGTTCTTC	TRBD1	14	TRBJ2-1	NA	TRBV27
CASSLGVAGANVLTF	TGTGCCAGCAGTTTAGGGGTGGCGGGGGCCAACGTCCTGACTTTC	NA	15	TRBJ2-6	NA	TRBV27
CASTLGWNTEAFF	TGTGCCAGCACTTTAGGTTGGAACACTGAAGCTTTCTTT	NA	13	TRBJ1-1	NA	TRBV28
CASSFNPRALKGTQYF	TGTGCCAGCAGCTTTAACCCCCGGGCACTCAAGGGTACGCAGTATTTT	NA	16	TRBJ2-3	NA	TRBV7-2
CASSRDRASEQYF	TGCGCCAGCAGCCGGGACAGGGCCTCCGAGCAGTACTTC	TRBD1	13	TRBJ2-7	NA	TRBV5-1
CASSSRQGGDTEAFF	TGTGCCAGCAGTTCCAGACAGGGGGGAGACACTGAAGCTTTCTTT	TRBD1	15	TRBJ1-1	few	TRBV28
CASSSQGSFGTDTQYF	TGTGCCAGCAGCTCCCAGGGTAGCTTCGGCACAGATACGCAGTATTTT	NA	16	TRBJ2-3	NA	TRBV7-9
CASSYFTGHNFEQYF	TGTGCCAGCAGTTACTTTACAGGACATAACTTCGAGCAGTACTTC	NA	15	TRBJ2-7	NA	TRBV6-5
CASSQGPLNYNEQFF	TGTGCCAGCAGCCAGGGTCCCTTAAATTACAATGAGCAGTTCTTC	NA	15	TRBJ2-1	NA	TRBV14
CASGWDRGYNEQFF	TGTGCCAGCGGTTGGGACAGGGGATACAATGAGCAGTTCTTC	TRBD1	14	TRBJ2-1	NA	TRBV27
CASSQDQALMNTEAFF	TGCGCCAGCAGCCAAGACCAAGCCCTTATGAACACTGAAGCTTTCTTT	NA	16	TRBJ1-1	once	TRBV4-1
CASSSHPLGSSNTEAFF	TGTGCCAGCAGTTCCCATCCCCTCGGCTCGTCGAACACTGAAGCTTTCTTT	NA	17	TRBJ1-1	NA	TRBV27
CASSLRRDTQYF	TGTGCCAGCAGTTTACGAAGAGATACGCAGTATTTT	NA	12	TRBJ2-3	NA	TRBV27
CAWSGLPPGAGANVLTF	TGTGCCTGGAGTGGCCTCCCCCCGGGTGCTGGGGCCAACGTCCTGACTTTC	NA	17	TRBJ2-6	NA	TRBV30
CASSHRQGVGAFF	TGCGCCAGCAGCCATCGACAGGGAGTTGGAGCTTTCTTT	TRBD1	13	TRBJ1-1	NA	TRBV4-3
CASSGQDRRDTQYF	TGTGCCAGCAGCGGACAGGACCGAAGGGATACGCAGTATTTT	TRBD1	14	TRBJ2-3	NA	TRBV5-5
CASSVSGTGELFF	TGTGCCAGCAGCGTGTCGGGAACCGGGGAGCTGTTTTTT	NA	13	TRBJ2-2	few	TRBV9
CASSFPGGGYTF	TGTGCCAGCAGTTTTCCGGGAGGGGGCTACACCTTC	NA	12	TRBJ1-2	NA	TRBV27
CASSLELEETQYF	TGTGCCAGCAGCCTAGAGTTAGAAGAGACCCAGTACTTC	NA	13	TRBJ2-5	NA	TRBV5-4
CASSYSVGLQSYEQYF	TGTGCCAGCAGTTACTCAGTGGGACTCCAATCCTACGAGCAGTACTTC	NA	16	TRBJ2-7	NA	TRBV6-5
CASSTGQGSPYEQYF	TGTGCCAGTAGTACGGGACAGGGGAGCCCTTACGAGCAGTACTTC	TRBD1	15	TRBJ2-7	NA	TRBV19
CASSWTGLASNSYNEQFF	TGCGCCAGCAGCTGGACGGGACTAGCGTCGAATTCCTACAATGAGCAGTTCTTC	TRBD2	18	TRBJ2-1	once	TRBV5-1
CASSVTASTNEKLFF	TGTGCCAGCAGCGTCACGGCAAGCACTAATGAAAAACTGTTTTTT	NA	15	TRBJ1-4	NA	TRBV9
CASSQDRLADYYEQYF	TGCGCCAGCAGCCAAGATCGACTAGCAGACTACTACGAGCAGTACTTC	TRBD2	16	TRBJ2-7	NA	TRBV4-3
CASSVGGRALGEQFF	TGTGCCAGCAGCGTAGGCGGGAGGGCCTTAGGAGAGCAGTTCTTC	TRBD2	15	TRBJ2-1	once	TRBV9
CASAGRSEAGELFF	TGCGCCAGCGCCGGGAGGTCAGAGGCCGGGGAGCTGTTTTTT	TRBD2	14	TRBJ2-2	NA	TRBV4-1
CASSSTGINEQYF	TGTGCCAGCAGTTCGACAGGGATTAACGAGCAGTACTTC	TRBD1	13	TRBJ2-7	NA	TRBV7-2
CASSILGTYNEQFF	TGTGCCAGCAGCATACTAGGGACCTACAATGAGCAGTTCTTC	NA	14	TRBJ2-1	NA	TRBV7-9
CASSSPGTSGRHSYEQYF	TGTGCCAGCAGTTCCCCCGGGACTAGCGGGAGGCACTCCTACGAGCAGTACTTC	TRBD2	18	TRBJ2-7	NA	TRBV28
CASSLGTGSFYEQYF	TGTGCCAGCAGTTTAGGGACAGGGTCGTTCTACGAGCAGTACTTC	TRBD1	15	TRBJ2-7	NA	TRBV28
CASSPQGYSPRSEKLFF	TGTGCCAGCAGTCCTCAGGGATACAGTCCCCGCAGTGAAAAACTGTTTTTT	NA	17	TRBJ1-4	NA	TRBV27
CASSLIPVSTDTQYF	TGTGCCAGCAGTTTAATCCCCGTTAGCACAGATACGCAGTATTTT	NA	15	TRBJ2-3	NA	TRBV28
CASRASSYNEQFF	TGTGCCAGTAGGGCTAGTTCTTACAATGAGCAGTTCTTC	NA	13	TRBJ2-1	NA	TRBV19
CATSGETGLDGYTF	TGTGCCACCAGCGGGGAGACAGGGTTGGATGGCTACACCTTC	TRBD1	14	TRBJ1-2	NA	TRBV15
CASSFVDGGELFF	TGTGCCAGCAGTTTCGTCGACGGCGGGGAGCTGTTTTTT	NA	13	TRBJ2-2	NA	TRBV28
CASSTRLAGYEQYF	TGTGCCAGTAGTACCAGACTAGCGGGTTACGAGCAGTACTTC	TRBD2	14	TRBJ2-7	NA	TRBV19
CASSRRAAGDEQYF	TGTGCCAGCAGTAGGCGGGCAGCGGGAGACGAGCAGTACTTC	TRBD2	14	TRBJ2-7	NA	TRBV27
CASSSSGTSGSRSYNEQFF	TGCGCCAGCAGCTCCTCCGGGACTAGCGGGAGTAGATCCTACAATGAGCAGTTCTTC	TRBD2	19	TRBJ2-1	NA	TRBV5-1
CASRIGASGSPQETQYF	TGTGCCAGCAGGATTGGGGCTAGCGGGAGCCCTCAAGAGACCCAGTACTTC	TRBD2	17	TRBJ2-5	NA	TRBV27
CASSFLVANTEAFF	TGTGCCAGCAGCTTCCTCGTTGCAAACACTGAAGCTTTCTTT	NA	14	TRBJ1-1	NA	TRBV5-5
CASSSQRTSGRANYEQFF	TGTGCCAGCAGTTCCCAACGAACTAGCGGGAGGGCTAACTATGAGCAGTTCTTC	TRBD2	18	TRBJ2-1	NA	TRBV28
CASSYRDRRAKLFF	TGTGCCAGCAGTTACCGGGACCGCCGCGCAAAACTGTTTTTT	NA	14	TRBJ1-4	NA	TRBV27
CASSGVESPEQFF	TGTGCCAGCAGTGGAGTAGAGAGTCCTGAGCAGTTCTTC	NA	13	TRBJ2-1	NA	TRBV11-2
CASSVGGSTKETQYF	TGTGCCAGCAGCGTAGGAGGGAGTACGAAAGAGACCCAGTACTTC	NA	15	TRBJ2-5	NA	TRBV9
CASSLKTGGHGNEQFF	TGTGCCAGCAGCCTAAAGACAGGGGGGCACGGCAATGAGCAGTTCTTC	TRBD1	16	TRBJ2-1	NA	TRBV5-5
CASNLGQGYSNSPLHF	TGTGCCAGCAACCTGGGACAGGGTTATTCGAATTCACCCCTCCACTTT	TRBD1	16	TRBJ1-6	once	TRBV27
CASSFGGGSNQPQHF	TGTGCCAGCAGTTTTGGGGGTGGGAGCAATCAGCCCCAGCATTTT	NA	15	TRBJ1-5	NA	TRBV27